The following is a T cell receptor (beta chain) sequence with its context. What it binds is unknown. The CDR3 spans 15 residues. CDR1 and CDR2 from the germline V gene are MDHEN and SYDVKM. Trimming at V came to 6 bases and at J to 2 bases, leaving 3 bases not matched to a gene. The data originate from a study of OX40 agonist ivuxolimab in advanced cancers. Study-level findings and limits: CD4+ and CD8+ blood T cells expanded clonally by week 6 at 0.1 to 3.0 mg/kg. Relative to CD4+, CD8+ T cells held more expanded clones on average.

TCRdb's copy holds only in-frame clones and misses some; the assay was immunoSEQ multiplex PCR. This sample has approximately 69,000 clones, with roughly 93% found just once. The receptor was derived from an adult with an advanced solid tumor such as melanoma, head and neck, liver or kidney cancer. The chain uses TRBV28 and TRBJ2-1; 11 bases line up with TRBD2. Sample: CD4+ or CD8+ T cells sorted from blood, taken in a trial of the OX40 agonist ivuxolimab. CDR3 sequence: CASSKLAGAYNEQFF. In DNA form, the CDR3 reads TGTGCCAGCAGCAAACTAGCGGGAGCCTACAATGAGCAGTTCTTC. The variable domain in full, completed from reference TRBV28 and TRBJ2-1, reads DVKVTQSSRYLVKRTGEKVFLECVQDMDHENMFWYRQDPGLGLRLIYFSYDVKMKEKGDIPEGYSVSREKKERFSLILESASTNQTSMYLCASSKLAGAYNEQFFGPGTRLTVL.